This is a list of T cell receptor beta chains from one sample in a study of Graves' ophthalmopathy and Graves' hyperthyroidism. Each CDR3 protein is one row after TCRdb ran MiXCR on the multiplex PCR reads. The profile covers some 750,000 distinct CDR3 sequences, with around 40% appearing a single time and 35% to 55% taken by the ten largest. The sample taken for sequencing was peripheral blood. All receptors come from an adult man with Graves' ophthalmopathy. The CDR3 runs from the conserved cysteine through the conserved F or W. D genes are given only for firm matches. Only part of the rows carry a size: once, few, many, or a class if the clone is expanded.

.	TRBV7-2	.	TRBJ2-6	TGTGCCAGCAGCTTGAGGGGAGTCTCTGGGGCCAACGTCCTGACTTTC	CASSLRGVSGANVLTF
.	TRBV20-1	.	TRBJ2-2	TGCAGTGCTTTAAGGGGGAACACCGGGGAGCTGTTTTTT	CSALRGNTGELFF
many	TRBV25-1	.	TRBJ1-1	TGTGCCAGCGAGTGGGGAGGGGGACTCACTGAAGCTTTCTTT	CASEWGGGLTEAFF
.	TRBV2	TRBD1	TRBJ1-2	TGTGCCAGCACCCCAGGGGGCAAGAACTATGGCTACACCTTC	CASTPGGKNYGYTF
few	TRBV7-6	.	TRBJ2-2	TGTGCCAGCAGCTTATCAGGGGAGACCGGGGAGCTGTTTTTT	CASSLSGETGELFF
once	TRBV2	.	TRBJ2-3	TGTGCCAGCAGTTCTAAGCGGCCGCAGTATTTT	CASSSKRPQYF
.	TRBV10-3	.	TRBJ2-5	TGTGCCAGCAGAGAGTTAGAGACCCAGTACTTC	CASRELETQYF
many	TRBV7-2	.	TRBJ1-5	TGTGCCAGCAGCTTTCGGCTTCATCAGCCCCAGCATTTT	CASSFRLHQPQHF
.	TRBV7-3	TRBD2	TRBJ2-5	TGTGCCAGCAGCCCGGTAGCGGGGCCAGACCCTCAAGAGACCCAGTACTTC	CASSPVAGPDPQETQYF
.	TRBV20-1	.	TRBJ2-5	TGCAGTGCTAGAAAGAAGGCTGAAGCTTTCTTTCTAGCACTCGACAAAGAGACCCAGTACTTC	CSARKKAEAFFLALDKETQYF
many	TRBV19	TRBD1	TRBJ1-5	TGTGCCAGTAGTATAGGACAGGGGCACCAGCCCCAGCATTTT	CASSIGQGHQPQHF
.	TRBV7-3	TRBD2	TRBJ2-1	TGTGCCAGCAGCCCACTAGCGGGGCTTGAGCAGTTCTTC	CASSPLAGLEQFF
few	TRBV15	.	TRBJ1-3	TGTGCCACCAGCAGAGATTCGTTGGTAGGGTTTGGAAACACCATATATTTT	CATSRDSLVGFGNTIYF
many	TRBV19	TRBD1	TRBJ2-6	TGTGCCAGTAGTAGGAGACAGGGTCGCTCTGGGGCCAACGTCCTGACTTTC	CASSRRQGRSGANVLTF
.	TRBV5-5	TRBD1	TRBJ1-1	TGTGCCAGCAGCGAAATGGACAGGGGGCCCACTGAAGCTTTCTTT	CASSEMDRGPTEAFF
few	TRBV5-5	.	TRBJ1-1	TGTGCCAGCATTAGGGGGTCTGAAGCTTTCTTT	CASIRGSEAFF
many	TRBV7-6	TRBD2	TRBJ2-5	TGTGCCAGCAGCCATCCGTTCCTAGCGGGAGAAGAGACCCAGTACTTC	CASSHPFLAGEETQYF
.	TRBV29-1	TRBD1	TRBJ1-1	TGCAGTCGGAACAGGGGGAGCACTGAAGCTTTCTTT	CSRNRGSTEAFF
.	TRBV5-1	.	TRBJ2-7	TGCGCCAGCAGGATGAGCGATATCAGCTCCTACGAGCAGTACTTC	CASRMSDISSYEQYF
.	TRBV11-2	.	TRBJ2-5	TGTGCCAGCAGCGGCGGTAGCGAGCAAGAGACCCAGTACTTC	CASSGGSEQETQYF
few	TRBV19	TRBD1	TRBJ1-2	TGTGCCAGTAGTCCGGGACAGGCGGTCGGCTATGGCTACACCTTC	CASSPGQAVGYGYTF
many	TRBV7-8	.	TRBJ2-5	TGTGCCAGCAGCTTAATCGGCAGACCACAAGAGACCCAGTACTTC	CASSLIGRPQETQYF
.	TRBV19	.	TRBJ2-6	TGTGCCAGTAGTGTCCGGGCCGCCGGTGAAGCTTTC	CASSVRAAGEAF
.	TRBV2	TRBD1	TRBJ1-2	TGTGCCAGCGTGTGGACAGGAGCACACTATGGCTACACCTTC	CASVWTGAHYGYTF
.	TRBV12-3/TRBV12-4	TRBD1	TRBJ1-5	TGTGCCAGCAGTTTGACAGGGGGCCCTCAGCCCCAGCATTTT	CASSLTGGPQPQHF
.	TRBV7-2	TRBD1	TRBJ1-2	TGTGCCAGCAGCTTAGGACAGGGGTTCGATAGCTACACCTTC	CASSLGQGFDSYTF
.	TRBV9	.	TRBJ1-1	TGTGCCAGCAGCATGGGTATGATCAGGGAAGGTACTGAAGCTTTCTTT	CASSMGMIREGTEAFF
few	TRBV10-3	TRBD1	TRBJ2-5	TGTGCCATCAGTGAGTCGACAGGGTCGGGGGAGACCCAGTACTTC	CAISESTGSGETQYF
.	TRBV7-2	TRBD1	TRBJ2-7	TGTGCCAGCAGCAAGGACAGGGGCGCCTACGAGCAGTACTTC	CASSKDRGAYEQYF
many	TRBV10-2	.	TRBJ2-7	TGCGCCAGCAGTGAGGGCAGGTTTTACGAGCAGTACTTC	CASSEGRFYEQYF
many	TRBV29-1	TRBD1	TRBJ1-1	TGCAGCGTCTTGCTGGGCGACAGGGCAGGAGCTTTCTTT	CSVLLGDRAGAFF
many	TRBV19	TRBD1	TRBJ2-5	TGTGCCAGTAGTAGCCGGGACAGGGTCATGGAGACCCAGTACTTC	CASSSRDRVMETQYF
once	TRBV7-2	.	TRBJ2-7	TGCGCCAGCAGCCGACTCCCAGTTTCTTACGAGCAGTACTTC	CASSRLPVSYEQYF
few	TRBV11-2	TRBD2	TRBJ2-7	TGTGCCAGCAGCTTAGGAGATTCGGCGGGAGGGTACGAGCAGTACTTC	CASSLGDSAGGYEQYF
.	TRBV2	TRBD1	TRBJ2-5	TGTGCCAGCTTGGGGACAGGAGGGACCCAGTACTTC	CASLGTGGTQYF
.	TRBV12-3/TRBV12-4	.	TRBJ2-5	TGTGCCAGCAGTTTAGACCGTCAAGGGGAGACCCAGTACTTC	CASSLDRQGETQYF
many	TRBV20-1	TRBD1	TRBJ1-5	TGCAGCTCGGGACAGGGAGGCAGTCAGCCCCAGCATTTT	CSSGQGGSQPQHF
.	TRBV29-1	TRBD1	TRBJ1-1	TGCAGCGGCGACAGGGGGAGGAGGACTGAAGCTTTCTTT	CSGDRGRRTEAFF
.	TRBV10-2	.	TRBJ1-2	TGTGCCAGCAGTAGCGGTAGGCCAAACTATGGCTACACCTTC	CASSSGRPNYGYTF
.	TRBV6-2/TRBV6-3	TRBD2	TRBJ2-2	TGTGCCAGCAGGGGACTAGCGGGCAGAGCGAACACCGGGGAGCTGTTTTTT	CASRGLAGRANTGELFF
.	TRBV7-9	TRBD1	TRBJ2-7	TGTGCCAGCAGCCAAGGGGGACAGGGGGGCTACGAGCAGTACTTC	CASSQGGQGGYEQYF
.	TRBV6-9	.	TRBJ2-5	TGTACCAGCAGTCCGGACACCCGGGTGGACCAGTACTTC	CTSSPDTRVDQYF
many	TRBV29-1	.	TRBJ1-1	TGCAGCGCCGTGAGGGGGGGCAGTGAAGCTTTCTTT	CSAVRGGSEAFF
.	TRBV19	.	TRBJ1-2	TGTGCCAGTAGTAAAAACTCTCTGAACTATGGCTACACCTTC	CASSKNSLNYGYTF
.	TRBV12-3/TRBV12-4	TRBD2	TRBJ2-7	TGTGCCAGCAGCAAATTGACTAGCGGGAGCTTCTACGAGCAGTACTTC	CASSKLTSGSFYEQYF
.	TRBV7-9	.	TRBJ1-2	TGTGCCAGCAGCTCCGGGAGGACTTGGGGCGCCGAAAGAAACTATGGCTACACCTTC	CASSSGRTWGAERNYGYTF
few	TRBV6-1	TRBD1	TRBJ1-4	TGTGCCAGCATCCGAGTGGGACAGTCTAATGAAAAACTGTTTTTT	CASIRVGQSNEKLFF
.	TRBV24-1	.	TRBJ1-4	TGTGCCAGCAGCTTAGAGGGGGTCTCGGGAAAACTGTTTTTT	CASSLEGVSGKLFF
few	TRBV20-1	TRBD1	TRBJ2-5	TGCAGTGCTGGGGGACAGTCCCAAGAGACCCAGTACTTC	CSAGGQSQETQYF
few	TRBV20-1	TRBD1	TRBJ1-2	TGCAGTGCTAGCAGGGGGGGCAGATCTAACTATGGCTACACCTTC	CSASRGGRSNYGYTF
.	TRBV29-1	.	TRBJ2-7	TGCAGCTTGGACGGCGCCTACGAGCAGTACTTC	CSLDGAYEQYF
many	TRBV2	.	TRBJ2-5	TGTGCCAGCAGTGACGAGGCTCAAGAGACCCAGTACTTC	CASSDEAQETQYF
.	TRBV5-6	.	TRBJ2-3	TGTGCCAGCAGCTTGGATCAGGGGTGGACAGATACGCAGTATTTT	CASSLDQGWTDTQYF
few	TRBV6-6	.	TRBJ2-7	TGTGCCAGCAGTTACGGCAGTCCAGTCTCCTACGAGCAGTACTTC	CASSYGSPVSYEQYF
few	TRBV7-9	TRBD1	TRBJ1-5	TGTGCCAGCAGCTTAGAAGACAGGGGGCGAGTCAGTCAGCCCCAGCATTTT	CASSLEDRGRVSQPQHF
.	TRBV19	TRBD1	TRBJ1-1	TGTGCCTGGAGTGCCGGGACAGGGAACACTGAAGCTTTCTTT	CAWSAGTGNTEAFF
many	TRBV10-3	TRBD2	TRBJ2-7	TGTGCCAGTTGGACTAGCGGGGACGAGCAGTACTTC	CASWTSGDEQYF
.	TRBV2	.	TRBJ2-3	TGTGCCAGCAGTGACCTGACAGATACGCAGTATTTT	CASSDLTDTQYF